These T cell receptor beta chains were read from a single sample in a study of blood T cell repertoires in COVID-19. Data came from immunoSEQ multiplex PCR; TCRdb stores just in-frame clones and leaves some out. The sample shows tens of thousands of clones, 79% of them seen only once. Sequencing was done on a sample of peripheral blood. The receptor source for this set is a man between 60 and 75 years old with acute or convalescent COVID-19. Both conserved end residues are trimmed from each CDR3.

V gene,CDR3 protein
TRBV23-1,ASSPGTSSYEQY
TRBV5-1,ASSGATSGGADTQY
TRBV5-8,ASSSWDSRGYT
TRBV7-9,ASSVGPGQGYEQY
TRBV18,ASSSGQVRTGELF
TRBV7-9,ASSLWSGYQGVNEKLF
TRBV6-6,ASSPQAGSQETQY
TRBV20-1,SARAGGEQY
TRBV7-2,ASSLVAPGVTEAF
TRBV18,ASSPKSGEATEAF
TRBV27,ASSPLRQYNEKLF
TRBV19,ASSIGGSTYNEQF
TRBV2,ASRSQGDGYT
TRBV6-5,ASSYGGNDGELF
TRBV12-3/TRBV12-4,ASTKGGSYGYT
TRBV7-2,ASSGRGFSGNTIY
TRBV6-4,ASSLVADTGELF
TRBV6-5,ASIISPGLNQPQH
TRBV6-5,ASSYDSFYEQY
TRBV2,ASSEVGTENTGELF
TRBV27,ASSHQGLATREQY
TRBV7-2,ASSPWTGAEKLF
TRBV7-8,ASSLAGGSKTQY
TRBV7-8,ASSLKRGLQETQY
TRBV5-8,ASSFIQGGIVETQY
TRBV10-3,AINPGQGMGYT
TRBV2,ASTLGGFQPQH
TRBV7-2,ASSSVAGTVKAEAF
TRBV24-1,ATSQHGNTIY
TRBV29-1,SVPGVRYGYT
TRBV11-3,ASSLGGGETQY
TRBV7-2,ASSSRTGGAGYGYT
TRBV12-3/TRBV12-4,ASSLRVWETQY